This TCR beta chain was recorded in a study of blood T cell repertoires in COVID-19. Sequencing used immunoSEQ multiplex PCR; TCRdb keeps in-frame clones, though not all of them. The sample contains 60,000 to 75,000 clones, roughly 87% of which appear only once. V gave up 8 bases and J gave up 6 bases; unmatched junction bases: 5. The CDR3 runs 13 residues. Germline-derived CDR1 and CDR2 are MNHEY and SVGAGI. The sequencing sample was made of peripheral blood. V is TRBV6-5 and J is TRBJ2-5; 11 nucleotides agree with TRBD2. This TCR came from a man in his fifties or sixties with active COVID-19. CDR3 sequence: CASLLAGGQTQYF. The CDR3 DNA is TGTGCCAGCCTTCTAGCGGGGGGCCAGACCCAGTACTTC.